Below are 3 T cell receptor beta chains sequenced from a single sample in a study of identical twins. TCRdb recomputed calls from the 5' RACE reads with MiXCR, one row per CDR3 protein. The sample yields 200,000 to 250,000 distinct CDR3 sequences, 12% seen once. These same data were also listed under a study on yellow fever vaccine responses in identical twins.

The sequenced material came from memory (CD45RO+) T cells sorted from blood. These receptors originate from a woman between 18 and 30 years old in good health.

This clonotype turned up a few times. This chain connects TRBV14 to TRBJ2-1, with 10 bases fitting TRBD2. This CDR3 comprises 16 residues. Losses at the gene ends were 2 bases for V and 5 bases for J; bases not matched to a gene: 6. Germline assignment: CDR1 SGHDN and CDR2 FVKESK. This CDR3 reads CASSQPGLARNNEQFF. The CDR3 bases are TGTGCCAGCAGCCAACCGGGACTAGCGAGAAACAATGAGCAGTTCTTC.

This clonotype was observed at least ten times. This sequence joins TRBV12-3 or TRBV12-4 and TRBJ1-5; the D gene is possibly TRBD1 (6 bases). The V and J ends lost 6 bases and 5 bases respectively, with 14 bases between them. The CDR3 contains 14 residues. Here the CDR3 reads CASSLSRGYQPQHF. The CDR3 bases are TGTGCCAGCAGCCTATCCAGGGGTTATCAGCCCCAGCATTTT.

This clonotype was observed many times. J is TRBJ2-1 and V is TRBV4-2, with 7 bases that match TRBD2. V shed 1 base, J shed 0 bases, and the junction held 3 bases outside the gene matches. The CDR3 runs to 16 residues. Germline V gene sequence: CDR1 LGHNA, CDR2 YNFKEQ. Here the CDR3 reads CASSQASGDSYNEQFF. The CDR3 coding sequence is TGTGCCAGCAGCCAAGCTAGCGGCGACTCCTACAATGAGCAGTTCTTC.